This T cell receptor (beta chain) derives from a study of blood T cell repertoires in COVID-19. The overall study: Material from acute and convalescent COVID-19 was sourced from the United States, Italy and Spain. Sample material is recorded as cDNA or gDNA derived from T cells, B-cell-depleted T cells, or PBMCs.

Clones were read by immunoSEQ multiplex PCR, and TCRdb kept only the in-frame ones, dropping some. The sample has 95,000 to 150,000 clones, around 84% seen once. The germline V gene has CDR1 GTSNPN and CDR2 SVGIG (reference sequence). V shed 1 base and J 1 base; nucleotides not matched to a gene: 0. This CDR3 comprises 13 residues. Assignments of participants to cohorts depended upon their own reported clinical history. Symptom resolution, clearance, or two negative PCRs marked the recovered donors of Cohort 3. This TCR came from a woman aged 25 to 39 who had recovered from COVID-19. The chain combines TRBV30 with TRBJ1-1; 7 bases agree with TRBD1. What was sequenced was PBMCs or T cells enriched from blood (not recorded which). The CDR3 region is CAWSGQGNTEAFF. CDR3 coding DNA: TGTGCCTGGAGTGGACAGGGGAACACTGAAGCTTTCTTT.